This T cell receptor (beta chain) was obtained from a study of technical replicates of blood from a few donors. J was trimmed by 2 bases and V by 6 bases; bases with no gene match: 5. Per the germline V gene, CDR1 is GTSNPN and CDR2 is SVGIG (reference sequence). The CDR3 is made up of 14 amino acids. The assay was immunoSEQ multiplex PCR, and TCRdb's table has in-frame clones only and misses some. The sample includes approximately 75,000 clones, more than 90% of them seen just once. The clonotype comes from a human donor in good health. V and J are TRBV30 and TRBJ2-1, with 9 nucleotides matching TRBD1. Sequences were obtained from T cells isolated from PBMCs. The CDR3 reads CACTDRGPYNEQFF. The DNA for the CDR3 is TGTGCCTGTACGGACAGGGGTCCCTACAATGAGCAGTTCTTC.